This TCR beta chain was sequenced during a study of blood T cell repertoires in COVID-19 (dated by TCRdb to about 2020). Context from the whole study: Samples covering the acute and convalescent phases of COVID-19 were provided by collaborators in the United States, Italy and Spain. The material from the prospective study consisted of cDNA or gDNA derived from T cells, B-cell-depleted T cells, or PBMCs. Deeply sampled blood TCRbeta repertoires from subjects exposed to, actively infected with, or recovered from COVID-19 were included in the dataset. A freely available public database, intended as a resource for researchers studying the immune response to SARS-CoV-2, is where the repertoires were released. Samples came from the ongoing ImmuneRACE study (first 160 participants) plus 1,254 subjects from 6 global collaborators. Nearly every sample came with metadata listing a de-identified subject ID, COVID-19 status, age in years and sex. HLA class I and class II types, where available, came from metadata supplied by the sample provider rather than from assay-based typing.

Study-wide conclusions, independent of this receptor: How much clinical and demographic metadata was included differed by source and by participant, and the metadata was provided uncurated.

Each collaborating institution followed its own protocols to collect whole blood in K2EDTA tubes. For TCRbeta analysis, collaborator samples were shipped as frozen whole blood, as isolated PBMCs, or as DNA extracted from either sample type. A note on this clone: Its binding antigen is unknown. Base qualities are not recorded, but no much larger clone differs from it by a single base.

TCRbeta CDR3 regions were amplified from genomic DNA by means of the immunoSEQ Assay, a bias-controlled multiplex PCR. Turning to the authors' computational methods: Nucleated cell counts per sample were estimated from amplification of reference gene primers within the assay. Sequence reads were collapsed and filtered to measure the absolute abundance of every unique TCRbeta CDR3 rearrangement. Productive Simpson clonality was computed per sample as the square root of Simpson's diversity index over productive rearrangements. This immuneACCESS table, as held by TCRdb, lists in-frame sequences with V and J called but not all clones. Of the missing ones, under half trace to an unresolved V gene in checked studies; the others have no known cause. The V and J calls and clone size come from that table; D and trimming were worked out from the DNA. The sample includes approximately 330,000 clones, with around 89% observed a single time. 4% of the sample lies in the top ten.

Input material: peripheral blood. The sequence derives from a woman in her forties or fifties with active or convalescent COVID-19.

The CDR3 protein is CASSPVFEKSADTQYF. The nucleotide sequence is given as TGTGCCAGCTCACCAGTTTTTGAGAAGAGCGCAGATACGCAGTATTTT. This sequence uses TRBV18 and TRBJ2-3; a confident D gene designation cannot be given. From the cysteine up to the phenylalanine, the CDR3 has a length of 16 residues. Only the CDR3 DNA stays, 48 bases, in frame from base 1. Reading the germline V gene gives CDR1 KGHSH and CDR2 LQKENI. The trim is 2 bases for V and 4 bases for J, with a gap of 16 bases between the germline ends.